This TCR beta chain comes out of a study of blood T cell repertoires in COVID-19. Background on the study: Samples representing acute and convalescent COVID-19 were sourced from the United States, Italy and Spain. PBMCs, B-cell-depleted T cells, or T cells provided the cDNA or gDNA that made up the material.

Per the germline V gene, CDR1 is MNHEY and CDR2 is SVGAGI. V gave up 8 bases and J gave up 0 bases, with 8 bases separating them. The length of the CDR3 is 13 residues. Produced via immunoSEQ multiplex PCR; TCRdb's table is partial and in-frame only. Among more than 110,000 clones listed, around 85% were seen once. The clonotype originates from a man in his forties or fifties with acute or convalescent COVID-19. V and J are TRBV6-5 and TRBJ1-3, with no clear D. The sequencing sample was made of peripheral blood. The chain's CDR3 is CASEQSSGNTIYF. CDR3 DNA: TGTGCCAGCGAACAGAGCTCTGGAAACACCATATATTTT.